Listed here are 18 T cell receptor beta chains from one sample, sequenced in a study of cytotoxic CD8 clonotypes in ibrutinib-treated CLL (dated by TCRdb to the early 2020s). Preparation of the library involved the immunoSEQ multiplex PCR assay. Not all clones reach the TCRdb copy of this immuneACCESS table, which keeps in-frame sequences only. Checked studies attribute under half of the gap to unresolved V genes and leave the rest unexplained. The sample contains about 300,000 clones, approximately 67% of them found a single time. The top ten hold roughly 6.8% of the sample. This specimen consisted of PBMCs, obtained after 36 months of ibrutinib treatment. The receptors stem from a human donor with chronic lymphocytic leukemia.

The CDR3 DNA reads as TGTGCCAGCAGCCAAGGGGAGCAGGGGATCTATGGCTACACCTTC. As protein: CASSQGEQGIYGYTF. The chain links TRBV14 to TRBJ1-2; D may be TRBD1 (6 bases). The CDR3 extends over 15 amino acids. CDR1 and CDR2 from the germline V gene are SGHDN and FVKESK. Trimming left V 1 base short and J 4 bases short, with 13 bases between.

The V gene is TRBV28, the J gene TRBJ2-3; 9 bases line up with TRBD2. Germline V gene lookup returns CDR1 MDHEN and CDR2 SYDVKM. V lost 2 bases and J lost 2; bases outside the gene matches: 2. The CDR3 has 15 residues. The CDR3 here is CASSLLAGFTDTQYF. Written as DNA, the CDR3 is TGTGCCAGCAGTTTACTAGCGGGGTTCACAGATACGCAGTATTTT.

V is TRBV18 and J is TRBJ2-7; no clear D gene. Trimming shortened V by 0 bases and J by 2 bases, and 11 bases separated the two germline ends. Germline CDR1 is KGHSH and CDR2 is LQKENI. This CDR3 is 15 amino acids long. The CDR3 region is CASSPPGIRTYEQYF. CDR3 DNA: TGTGCCAGCTCACCACCGGGGATAAGGACCTACGAGCAGTACTTC.

As regards this clone: The same CDR3 is also encoded by other DNA sequences in this sample. This chain links TRBV5-6 with TRBJ1-5; TRBD1 aligns across 7 bases. In germline, CDR1 is SGHDT, CDR2 YYEEEE. J was trimmed by 6 bases and V by 0 bases; bases with no gene match: 3. CDR3 length: 14 amino acids. The CDR3 DNA reads as TGTGCCAGCAGCTTGGGACAGGGAGGTCAGCCCCAGCATTTT. Protein: CASSLGQGGQPQHF.

CDR3 coding DNA: TGTGCCAGCAGTTATTCCTACGCTAAGTTGGGGGAGCAGTACTTC. Translating it yields CASSYSYAKLGEQYF. The chain links TRBV6-5 to TRBJ2-7; no reliable D call. CDR3 size: 15 residues. CDR1 and CDR2 (germline): MNHEY, SVGAGI. Trimming took off 3 bases at V and 7 bases at J, with 19 bases between the two ends.

The table lists this clone with a count of one. J is TRBJ2-7 and V is TRBV19; D gene uncertain. The CDR3 is 12 residues long. With 4 bases removed from V and 6 bases from J, the gap between germline ends came to 10 bases. Germline lookup yields CDR1 LNHDA and CDR2 SQIVND (reference sequence). The CDR3 sequence: CASSSPGVEQYF. The CDR3 DNA follows: TGTGCCAGTAGTAGCCCAGGAGTCGAGCAGTACTTC.

This clone was seen more than once but under ten times. The rearrangement links TRBV9 to TRBJ2-2; the D call may be TRBD1 or TRBD2 (5 bases each). V lost 2 bases and J lost 3, with 11 bases in between. Germline V CDR1 and CDR2: SGDLS, YYNGEE. The CDR3 covers 15 residues. CDR3 in DNA: TGTGCCAGCAGCGTCCGGGACCCGCACACCGGGGAGCTGTTTTTT. Translated: CASSVRDPHTGELFF.

The V call is TRBV10-1, the J call TRBJ1-5, with D possibly matching TRBD1 (6 bases). Trimming shortened V by 8 bases and J by 1 base, and 18 bases separated the two germline ends. This CDR3 comprises 16 residues. The germline V gene encodes CDR1 WNHNN and CDR2 SYGVQD (reference sequence). The CDR3 reads CASQLLGAGSNQPQHF. CDR3 DNA: TGCGCCAGCCAGTTGTTGGGGGCCGGCAGCAATCAGCCCCAGCATTTT.

J is TRBJ2-2 and V is TRBV10-3; 8 positions agree with TRBD2. Per germline, CDR1 ENHRY and CDR2 SYGVKD. The ends lost 0 bases at V and 5 bases at J; junction bases unmatched: 5. The CDR3 extends over 16 amino acids. CDR3 amino acids: CAISESSGGRTGELFF. CDR3 DNA: TGTGCCATCAGTGAGTCGAGCGGGGGAAGGACCGGGGAGCTGTTTTTT.

The J gene is TRBJ2-3, the V gene TRBV12-5, with 10 bases that match TRBD2. This CDR3 has 17 residues. In germline, CDR1 is LGHNT, CDR2 FRNRAP. Trimming at V came to 4 bases and at J to 2 bases, leaving 9 bases not matched to a gene. The CDR3 spells CASGSRRAGGDTDTQYF. The DNA of the CDR3 is TGTGCTAGTGGTTCCCGTCGAGCGGGGGGGGACACAGATACGCAGTATTTT. Complete variable domain (other parts from reference TRBV12-5 and TRBJ2-3): DARVTQTPRHKVTEMGQEVTMRCQPILGHNTVFWYRQTMMQGLELLAYFRNRAPLDDSGMPKDRFSAEMPDATLATLKIQPSEPRDSAVYFCASGSRRAGGDTDTQYFGPGTRLTVL.

The gene calls are TRBV6-1 and TRBJ2-7; D is possibly TRBD1 (5 bases). CDR3 size: 12 residues. V lost 6 bases and J lost 3, with 9 bases in between. Germline lookup yields CDR1 MNHNS and CDR2 SASEGT. The CDR3 is CASSRQLYEQYF. In DNA, the CDR3 is TGTGCCAGCAGCCGACAGCTCTACGAGCAGTACTTC.

This clone has just a few counts. The CDR3 here is CASSSPPRGSNTGELFF. The CDR3 DNA reads TGCGCCAGCAGCTCCCCGCCCCGGGGGTCCAACACCGGGGAGCTGTTTTTT. This chain connects TRBV4-1 to TRBJ2-2; D perhaps matches TRBD2 (6 bases). Germline-derived CDR1 and CDR2 are MGHRA and YSYEKL. The CDR3 is 17 residues long. V lost 5 bases to trimming and J lost 2 bases, with 18 bases between them.

This chain links TRBV2 with TRBJ2-5, with 12 bases matching TRBD2. V was pared by 11 bases and J by 1 base, with 14 bases of the junction left unmatched. This CDR3 is 17 amino acids long. Germline loops: CDR1 SNHLY, CDR2 FYNNEI. CDR3 sequence (DNA): TGTGCCCTCCAGGGCCCAGGGACTAGCGGGTTCCAAGAGACCCAGTACTTC. Amino acid sequence: CALQGPGTSGFQETQYF.

This clone has a handful of counts. This chain joins TRBV19 and TRBJ2-6; the match to TRBD2 covers 10 bases. The CDR3 consists of 18 residues. Trimming took 3 bases from V and 3 from J; bases not matched to a gene: 8. Per germline, CDR1 LNHDA and CDR2 SQIVND (reference sequence). For the CDR3, the DNA is TGTGCCAGTAGTATCCTGGGCCTAGCGGGGGATGGGGCCAACGTCCTGACTTTC. Translating it yields CASSILGLAGDGANVLTF.

The chain has TRBV11-1 and TRBJ1-1, with a weak D call TRBD1 (6 bases). Trimming left V 5 bases short and J 3 bases short, with 16 bases between. CDR1 is SGHAT and CDR2 is FQDESV in the germline V gene (reference sequence). This CDR3 is 15 amino acids long. The CDR3 region has the DNA TGTGCCAGCAGCACCCAAATAGGGGGGGACACTGAAGCTTTCTTT. Amino acids: CASSTQIGGDTEAFF.

The rearrangement joins TRBV4-1 to TRBJ1-1, with D hard to call. The CDR3 runs to 16 residues. Per germline, CDR1 MGHRA and CDR2 YSYEKL. V was clipped by 1 base and J by 2 bases, with 14 bases between them. The CDR3 region has the DNA TGCGCCAGCAGCCAAGCTTCCCTTGAAGAAAACACTGAAGCTTTCTTT. The encoded protein is CASSQASLEENTEAFF.

This sequence joins TRBV6-1 and TRBJ2-7, with D perhaps matching TRBD1 (5 bases). With 6 bases removed from V and 2 bases from J, the gap between germline ends came to 17 bases. The CDR3 runs to 15 residues. The V gene's germline CDR1 is MNHNS and CDR2 SASEGT. The CDR3 protein is CASRPTWGATYEQYF. DNA for the CDR3: TGTGCCAGCAGGCCCACGTGGGGCGCCACCTACGAGCAGTACTTC.

J is TRBJ2-5 and V is TRBV7-2; no clear D. Germline V gene sequence: CDR1 SGHTA, CDR2 FQGNSA. This CDR3 region has 14 residues. V dropped 6 bases and J dropped 3 bases, with 14 bases sitting between them. The CDR3 DNA sequence: TGTGCCAGCAGATCCAGTGGCCAGAAAGAGACCCAGTACTTC. Its translation: CASRSSGQKETQYF. Variable domain in full (rest from reference TRBV7-2 and TRBJ2-5): GAGVSQSPSNKVTEKGKDVELRCDPISGHTALYWYRQSLGQGLEFLIYFQGNSAPDKSGLPSDRFSAERTGGSVSTLTIQRTQQEDSAVYLCASRSSGQKETQYFGPGTRLLVL.